Listed here are 31 T cell receptor beta chains from one sample, sequenced in a study of CD8+ T cells in alopecia areata. RNA extraction was followed by reverse transcription into cDNA, which acted as the sequencing template. TCRdb's copy holds only in-frame clones and misses some; the assay was immunoSEQ multiplex PCR. This sample has 100,000 or so clones, with just under 60% found just once. As to treatment: oral pan-JAK inhibitor, 5-10 mg twice daily. Material: CD8+ T cells sorted from blood, obtained at approximately week 60, from a patient treated with tofacitinib. Receptors originate from a human donor with alopecia areata.

V gene TRBV30 combines with J gene TRBJ1-2; a possible D gene is TRBD1 (5 bases). Germline CDR1 reads GTSNPN; CDR2 reads SVGIG (reference sequence). This CDR3 comprises 13 residues. Between the trimmed V and J ends, which lost 5 bases and 3 bases, there was a span of 13 bases. The chain's CDR3 is CAWGRGGYYGYTF. CDR3 DNA: TGTGCCTGGGGACGGGGCGGATACTATGGCTACACCTTC.

The J gene is TRBJ1-1, the V gene TRBV19; D is unresolved. This CDR3 comprises 14 residues. V was cut by 5 bases and J by 0 bases, with 10 bases left in between. Germline values: CDR1 LNHDA, CDR2 SQIVND (reference sequence). CDR3 protein: CASSWEAMNTEAFF. In nucleotides, the CDR3 is TGTGCCAGTAGTTGGGAAGCAATGAACACTGAAGCTTTCTTT.

The chain is built from TRBV5-1 and TRBJ2-3, with D perhaps assigned TRBD1 or TRBD2 (7 bases each). Germline V gene data show CDR1 as SGHRS and CDR2 as YFSETQ. CDR3 size: 14 residues. The V end lost 6 bases, the J end lost 4 bases, and 15 bases lay between the germline ends. The CDR3 DNA reads TGCGCCAGCAAAACAGGGGACTACCCAGATACGCAGTATTTT. Its protein product is CASKTGDYPDTQYF.

V and J are TRBV15 and TRBJ1-6; D gene uncertain. Germline CDR1 LNHNV, CDR2 YYDKDF (reference sequence). CDR3 length: 14 residues. With 1 base removed from V and 8 bases from J, the gap between germline ends came to 9 bases. CDR3 DNA sequence: TGTGCCACCAGCAGAGTAGGGAGTGATTCACCCCTCCACTTT. As protein: CATSRVGSDSPLHF.

The rearrangement uses TRBV5-1 and TRBJ1-5; D possibly corresponds to TRBD1 (6 bases). The ends were cut back, 4 bases at V and 1 base at J, with 12 bases in the middle. This CDR3 spans 15 amino acids. Per the germline V gene, CDR1 is SGHRS and CDR2 is YFSETQ. The CDR3 DNA sequence: TGCGCCAGCAGCGCGGGGGGGGCAAGCAATCAGCCCCAGCATTTT. Its translation is CASSAGGASNQPQHF.

This clone appeared a few times. The J gene is TRBJ2-1, the V gene TRBV18; the match to TRBD2 covers 10 bases. CDR3 length: 15 residues. Germline V lookup: CDR1 KGHSH, CDR2 LQKENI. The V and J ends lost 2 bases and 7 bases, in that order; junction bases with no gene match: 5. The CDR3 region is CASSPIAGGLNEQFF. In nucleotides, the CDR3 is TGTGCCAGCTCACCAATAGCGGGGGGATTGAATGAGCAGTTCTTC.

This clone was counted a few times. Other nucleotide sequences in the sample specify the same CDR3. The chain employs TRBV29-1 and TRBJ2-1; D is undetermined. V dropped 3 bases and J dropped 5 bases, with 5 bases sitting between them. CDR3 length: 11 amino acids. Germline lookup yields CDR1 SQVTM and CDR2 ANQGSEA. The CDR3 spells CSVEDNNEQFF. In DNA, the CDR3 is TGCAGCGTTGAGGATAACAATGAGCAGTTCTTC.

The rearrangement uses TRBV15 and TRBJ1-5, with D perhaps matching TRBD1 (6 bases). The CDR3 loop spans 15 amino acids. Germline CDR1 and CDR2: LNHNV and YYDKDF (reference sequence). V was clipped by 2 bases and J by 4 bases, with 12 bases between them. The CDR3 DNA sequence: TGTGCCACCAGCAGACACAGGGTTGGGAATCAGCCCCAGCATTTT. This translates into CATSRHRVGNQPQHF.

This chain joins TRBV10-3 and TRBJ1-2; 10 bases align to TRBD1. Losses at the gene ends were 4 bases for V and 6 bases for J; bases not matched to a gene: 5. Germline V gene data show CDR1 as ENHRY and CDR2 as SYGVKD. The CDR3 sequence is 14 residues long. CDR3 nucleotide sequence: TGTGCCATCAGTGGACAGGGGGCCGTGGATGGCTACACCTTC. Its translation is CAISGQGAVDGYTF.

V gene TRBV9 combines with J gene TRBJ2-1; no firm D call. Trimming pared 0 bases from V and 2 bases from J, leaving 12 bases between. From germline, CDR1 is SGDLS and CDR2 YYNGEE. This CDR3 region has 16 residues. In nucleotides, the CDR3 is TGTGCCAGCAGCGTAGCTGCAGGTAAAGCCTACAATGAGCAGTTCTTC. It translates to CASSVAAGKAYNEQFF.

This sequence joins TRBV29-1 and TRBJ2-2, with 9 bases that match TRBD2. The CDR3 covers 17 residues. Per germline, CDR1 SQVTM and CDR2 ANQGSEA. V lost 4 bases, J lost 3 bases, and 12 bases stayed unmatched. The CDR3 DNA reads TGCAGCGTTGGAGGCGGCGGGGGGGCCCCCTACACCGGGGAGCTGTTTTTT. It translates to CSVGGGGGAPYTGELFF.

This clone came up a few times. The rearrangement joins TRBV5-1 to TRBJ1-5; 7 bases fit TRBD1. CDR1 SGHRS and CDR2 YFSETQ come from the germline V gene. The CDR3 sequence is 21 residues long. With 5 bases clipped from V and 4 bases from J, the junction kept 27 bases outside the gene matches. CDR3: CASRGDRDHSIPVRVNQPQHF. The CDR3 DNA reads as TGCGCCAGCAGGGGGGACAGAGACCACTCAATCCCGGTTCGGGTGAATCAGCCCCAGCATTTT.

This clone was observed a handful of times. V gene TRBV19 combines with J gene TRBJ1-1, with D uncertain. Trimming removed 3 bases at V and 5 bases at J, with 10 bases between. CDR1 is LNHDA and CDR2 is SQIVND in the germline V gene (reference sequence). This CDR3 contains 13 residues. The DNA of the CDR3 is TGTGCCAGTAGTATGGGCGGTGGGACTGAAGCTTTCTTT. Its translation: CASSMGGGTEAFF.

In its sample, this clone was seen a few times. The gene calls are TRBV20-1 and TRBJ1-1, with unresolved D. Deletions cut 7 bases from V and 8 bases from J, with 14 bases between. This CDR3 is built from 11 residues. CDR1 is DFQATT and CDR2 is SNEGSKA in the germline V gene (reference sequence). CDR3: CSVGPEKEAFF. For the CDR3, the DNA is TGCAGTGTCGGGCCGGAGAAGGAAGCTTTCTTT.

This CDR3 is CASGLGGGNQPQHF. In nucleotides, the CDR3 is TGTGCTAGTGGTTTGGGCGGGGGCAATCAGCCCCAGCATTTT. The V and J genes are TRBV12-5 and TRBJ1-5; D uncertain. CDR3 length equals 14 residues. V was pared by 1 base and J by 2 bases, with 6 bases between. Germline CDR1 and CDR2: LGHNT and FRNRAP. Based on the CDR3 plus reference TRBV12-5 and TRBJ1-5, the full variable domain is DARVTQTPRHKVTEMGQEVTMRCQPILGHNTVFWYRQTMMQGLELLAYFRNRAPLDDSGMPKDRFSAEMPDATLATLKIQPSEPRDSAVYFCASGLGGGNQPQHFGDGTRLSIL.

With respect to this clone: Other DNA sequences of this sample code for an identical CDR3. The chain uses TRBV5-1 and TRBJ2-7, with no clear D. The germline V gene encodes CDR1 SGHRS and CDR2 YFSETQ. V shed 4 bases and J shed 0 bases, with 2 bases lying between them. The length of the CDR3 is 11 residues. In DNA form, the CDR3 reads TGCGCCAGCAGCGGCTCCTACGAGCAGTACTTC. Translating gives CASSGSYEQYF.

V gene TRBV5-1 combines with J gene TRBJ2-3; the D gene is possibly TRBD1 (5 bases). The ends were cut back, 4 bases at V and 2 bases at J, with 11 bases in the middle. Germline values: CDR1 SGHRS, CDR2 YFSETQ. This CDR3 has 14 residues. The CDR3 nucleotides are TGCGCCAGCAGCACCTACAGGATCACAGATACGCAGTATTTT. Its translation: CASSTYRITDTQYF. Variable domain in full (rest from reference TRBV5-1 and TRBJ2-3): KAGVTQTPRYLIKTRGQQVTLSCSPISGHRSVSWYQQTPGQGLQFLFEYFSETQRNKGNFPGRFSGRQFSNSRSEMNVSTLELGDSALYLCASSTYRITDTQYFGPGTRLTVL.

This clone was counted a few times. V is TRBV2 and J is TRBJ1-5, with 7 bases fitting TRBD1. This CDR3 spans 15 amino acids. V lost 5 bases and J lost 2; bases outside the gene matches: 6. Germline values: CDR1 SNHLY, CDR2 FYNNEI. In DNA, the CDR3 is TGTGCCAGCAGTCACAGGGGTCTGGGCAATCAGCCCCAGCATTTT. This encodes CASSHRGLGNQPQHF. The whole variable domain, filled in from reference TRBV2 and TRBJ1-5, reads EPEVTQTPSHQVTQMGQEVILRCVPISNHLYFYWYRQILGQKVEFLVSFYNNEISEKSEIFDDQFSVERPDGSNFTLKIRSTKLEDSAMYFCASSHRGLGNQPQHFGDGTRLSIL.

As DNA, the CDR3 is TGCGCCAGCAGCTTGGGCTGGGATGTGACCGAGCAGTACTTC. This gives the protein CASSLGWDVTEQYF. The gene calls are TRBV5-1 and TRBJ2-7; D not certain. This CDR3 comprises 14 residues. Germline lookup yields CDR1 SGHRS and CDR2 YFSETQ. The V end lost 0 bases, the J end lost 6 bases, and 13 bases lay between the germline ends. Full variable domain (remainder filled in from reference TRBV5-1 and TRBJ2-7): KAGVTQTPRYLIKTRGQQVTLSCSPISGHRSVSWYQQTPGQGLQFLFEYFSETQRNKGNFPGRFSGRQFSNSRSEMNVSTLELGDSALYLCASSLGWDVTEQYFGPGTRLTVT.

Of note for this clone: This sample includes further DNA sequences coding for the same CDR3. The CDR3 loop is CASRTGGEQYF. The DNA of the CDR3 is TGTGCCAGCAGGACGGGGGGGGAGCAGTACTTC. V usage is TRBV27 and J usage is TRBJ2-7; the match to TRBD2 covers 8 bases. Germline V CDR1 and CDR2: MNHEY, SMNVEV (reference sequence). The CDR3 has 11 residues. The J segment lost 7 bases and the V segment lost 6 bases, leaving 2 bases of the junction unmatched.

CDR3 sequence (DNA): TGTGCCAGCACTCAAGGACCCTACAAGACCCAGTACTTC. Its protein is CASTQGPYKTQYF. This chain links TRBV6-6 with TRBJ2-5; D unresolved. Germline lookup yields CDR1 MNHNY and CDR2 SVGAGI (reference sequence). V lost 7 bases to trimming and J lost 6 bases, with 15 bases between them. This CDR3 is 13 amino acids long.

The chain links TRBV7-7 to TRBJ2-7; no clear D. The V gene's germline CDR1 is SSHAT and CDR2 FNYEAQ (reference sequence). The CDR3 totals 13 residues. Trimming removed 1 base at V and 3 bases at J, with 7 bases between. This chain's CDR3 is CASSLVVGYEQYF. The CDR3 nucleotides read TGTGCCAGCAGCTTAGTTGTGGGCTACGAGCAGTACTTC.

The chain carries TRBV30 and TRBJ2-5; 7 bases match TRBD2. V lost 1 base, J lost 4 bases, and 9 bases stayed unmatched. The CDR3 length is 15 residues. The germline V gene has CDR1 GTSNPN and CDR2 SVGIG (reference sequence). CDR3 in DNA: TGTGCCTGGAGTGACAGCGGGGCCGGGTCAGAGACCCAGTACTTC. Its protein product is CAWSDSGAGSETQYF. The full variable domain, in which reference TRBV30 and TRBJ2-5 provide the parts outside the CDR3, is SQTIHQWPATLVQPVGSPLSLECTVEGTSNPNLYWYRQAAGRGLQLLFYSVGIGQISSEVPQNLSASRPQDRQFILSSKKLLLSDSGFYLCAWSDSGAGSETQYFGPGTRLLVL.

In its sample, this clone was seen once. This sequence joins TRBV13 and TRBJ1-1, with D perhaps matching TRBD1 (5 bases). CDR3 length: 12 residues. Germline V gene sequence: CDR1 PRHDT, CDR2 FYEKMQ (reference sequence). Trimming took off 0 bases at V and 10 bases at J, with 9 bases between the two ends. CDR3 sequence (DNA): TGTGCCAGCAGCTTAGGGTCCGGGGGAGCTTTCTTT. This sequence encodes CASSLGSGGAFF.

This rearrangement joins TRBV5-6 to TRBJ1-4; D call uncertain. Trimming shortened V by 0 bases and J by 8 bases, and 8 bases separated the two germline ends. CDR3 length equals 13 residues. Germline CDR1 reads SGHDT; CDR2 reads YYEEEE. The CDR3 nucleotides read TGTGCCAGCAGCTTGGGAGGAGACGAAAAACTGTTTTTT. This codes for CASSLGGDEKLFF.

V is TRBV6-5 and J is TRBJ1-1; D is ambiguous. Germline V gene sequence: CDR1 MNHEY, CDR2 SVGAGI. Between the trimmed V and J ends, which lost 0 bases and 6 bases, there was a span of 14 bases. The CDR3 covers 15 residues. In DNA form, the CDR3 reads TGTGCCAGCAGTTACTCGCGAACATTTTCGTCTGAAGCTTTCTTT. Protein: CASSYSRTFSSEAFF.

J is TRBJ1-6 and V is TRBV10-3; 10 bases line up with TRBD1. CDR1 is ENHRY and CDR2 is SYGVKD in the germline V gene. The CDR3 has 16 amino acids. Unmatched junction bases numbered 6, after V lost 4 bases and J lost 6 bases. The CDR3 nucleotides read TGTGCCATCAGTGTTTCCGGGACAGGGGCTAATTCACCCCTCCACTTT. Protein product: CAISVSGTGANSPLHF.

The CDR3: CASSSGGSANYGYTF. CDR3 DNA sequence: TGTGCCAGCAGCTCAGGGGGCAGCGCTAACTATGGCTACACCTTC. The rearrangement links TRBV9 to TRBJ1-2, with TRBD1 matching over 8 bases. CDR3 size: 15 residues. Losses at the gene ends were 4 bases for V and 0 bases for J; bases not matched to a gene: 5. Germline assignment: CDR1 SGDLS and CDR2 YYNGEE. Using reference TRBV9 and TRBJ1-2 for the parts outside the CDR3, the full variable domain is DSGVTQTPKHLITATGQRVTLRCSPRSGDLSVYWYQQSLDQGLQFLIQYYNGEERAKGNILERFSAQQFPDLHSELNLSSLELGDSALYFCASSSGGSANYGYTFGSGTRLTVV.

The chain has TRBV2 and TRBJ2-3; tentatively, D is TRBD1 (6 bases). This CDR3 is 16 amino acids long. The germline V gene encodes CDR1 SNHLY and CDR2 FYNNEI. V lost 3 bases and J lost 2, with 15 bases in between. The CDR3 nucleotides read TGTGCCAGCAGTGACTCTCACCGGACAGACACAGATACGCAGTATTTT. Its translation is CASSDSHRTDTDTQYF.

This chain connects TRBV30 to TRBJ2-2, with TRBD2 matching 7 bases. V shed 7 bases and J 4 bases; nucleotides not matched to a gene: 3. Germline-derived CDR1 and CDR2 are GTSNPN and SVGIG (reference sequence). The CDR3 spans 12 residues. CDR3 nucleotides: TGTGCCTCGGGGGGTCTCACCGGGGAGCTGTTTTTT. Its translation: CASGGLTGELFF.

The chain employs TRBV7-9 and TRBJ1-2; 9 bases are shared with TRBD1. The junction had 13 bases not matched to a gene; V was cut back by 5 bases and J by 6 bases. The CDR3 spans 16 residues. The V gene's germline CDR1 is SEHNR and CDR2 FQNEAQ (reference sequence). The chain's CDR3 is CASSQGGQGFQNGYTF. The CDR3 region has the DNA TGTGCCAGCAGCCAGGGGGGACAGGGTTTCCAGAATGGCTACACCTTC.